Listed below are T cell receptor beta chains from one sample, sequenced in a study of human T cells and chemical hapten exposure. TCRdb independently ran MiXCR on the RACE reads; one entry per CDR3 protein. The top ten hold 3% to 4% of the sample, which has about 100,000 distinct CDR3 sequences, 11% seen once. The source material was whole blood, sampled in connection with sensitization to the hapten diphenylcyclopropenone (DPC). The source is a woman between 40 and 55 years old with alopecia areata. Some clones in this sample may be carry-over from other donors' samples. Each CDR3 is given with its conserved first and last residue. Each record gives: D gene, J gene, clone size, V gene, CDR3 protein, CDR3 DNA. D genes are given only for firm matches. Only part of the rows carry a size: once, few, many, or a class if the clone is expanded.

D gene: .; J gene: TRBJ1-6; clone size: .; V gene: TRBV20-1; CDR3 protein: CSARDEGFYNSPLHF; CDR3 DNA: TGCAGTGCTAGAGATGAGGGCTTCTATAATTCACCCCTCCACTTT
D gene: TRBD1; J gene: TRBJ2-3; clone size: many; V gene: TRBV4-3; CDR3 protein: CASSPTGGSTDTQYF; CDR3 DNA: TGCGCCAGCAGCCCGACAGGGGGCAGCACAGATACGCAGTATTTT
D gene: TRBD1; J gene: TRBJ1-1; clone size: many; V gene: TRBV11-3; CDR3 protein: CASSFGQANTEAFF; CDR3 DNA: TGTGCCAGCAGCTTCGGACAGGCCAACACTGAAGCTTTCTTT
D gene: .; J gene: TRBJ2-2; clone size: many; V gene: TRBV6-2/TRBV6-3; CDR3 protein: CASSPRGGSNTGELFF; CDR3 DNA: TGTGCCAGCAGTCCACGAGGTGGATCCAACACCGGGGAGCTGTTTTTT
D gene: .; J gene: TRBJ1-1; clone size: many; V gene: TRBV5-1; CDR3 protein: CASSPGGQPTEAFF; CDR3 DNA: TGCGCCAGCAGCCCGGGGGGTCAACCCACTGAAGCTTTCTTT
D gene: .; J gene: TRBJ2-1; clone size: few; V gene: TRBV18; CDR3 protein: CASSPQVLARGADNEQFF; CDR3 DNA: TGTGCCAGCTCACCACAGGTGCTAGCGAGGGGGGCGGACAATGAGCAGTTCTTC
D gene: TRBD2; J gene: TRBJ2-2; clone size: .; V gene: TRBV19; CDR3 protein: CASRRSGTSRPGELFF; CDR3 DNA: TGTGCCAGTAGGAGGTCCGGGACTAGTCGGCCCGGGGAGCTGTTTTTT
D gene: TRBD1; J gene: TRBJ1-1; clone size: many; V gene: TRBV29-1; CDR3 protein: CSVRTGEVFF; CDR3 DNA: TGCAGCGTACGAACAGGGGAGGTTTTCTTT
D gene: .; J gene: TRBJ1-5; clone size: few; V gene: TRBV28; CDR3 protein: CASKGRTYQPQHF; CDR3 DNA: TGTGCCAGCAAGGGCAGAACTTATCAGCCCCAGCATTTT
D gene: TRBD2; J gene: TRBJ2-1; clone size: .; V gene: TRBV3-1; CDR3 protein: CAGSLRGGGNEQFF; CDR3 DNA: TGTGCCGGCAGTCTGCGGGGCGGGGGTAATGAGCAGTTCTTC
D gene: .; J gene: TRBJ1-5; clone size: .; V gene: TRBV4-3; CDR3 protein: CASSQDSNSNQPQHF; CDR3 DNA: TGCGCCAGCAGCCAAGACAGCAATAGCAATCAGCCCCAGCATTTT
D gene: TRBD2; J gene: TRBJ2-5; clone size: .; V gene: TRBV12-3/TRBV12-4; CDR3 protein: CASSRSTSGQETQYF; CDR3 DNA: TGTGCCAGCAGCAGATCCACTAGCGGCCAAGAGACCCAGTACTTC
D gene: .; J gene: TRBJ2-7; clone size: few; V gene: TRBV20-1; CDR3 protein: CSARGWGFPYEQYF; CDR3 DNA: TGCAGTGCTAGAGGTTGGGGGTTTCCCTACGAGCAGTACTTC
D gene: .; J gene: TRBJ2-1; clone size: .; V gene: TRBV4-3; CDR3 protein: CASSPYQGFLEQFF; CDR3 DNA: TGCGCCAGCAGCCCTTATCAGGGATTCTTGGAGCAGTTCTTC
D gene: TRBD2; J gene: TRBJ2-2; clone size: many; V gene: TRBV6-5; CDR3 protein: CASSYSVPARGEHPGELFF; CDR3 DNA: TGTGCCAGCAGTTACTCGGTTCCCGCCCGGGGGGAGCATCCCGGGGAGCTGTTTTTT
D gene: .; J gene: TRBJ1-1; clone size: many; V gene: TRBV18; CDR3 protein: CASSRDGENTEAFF; CDR3 DNA: TGTGCCAGCTCACGGGACGGGGAGAACACTGAAGCTTTCTTT
D gene: .; J gene: TRBJ1-3; clone size: many; V gene: TRBV7-2; CDR3 protein: CASSLAPGNTIYF; CDR3 DNA: TGTGCCAGCAGCCTGGCTCCTGGAAACACCATATATTTT
D gene: .; J gene: TRBJ1-2; clone size: many; V gene: TRBV12-3/TRBV12-4; CDR3 protein: CASSPHSTVNYGYTF; CDR3 DNA: TGTGCCAGCAGTCCTCATTCGACGGTAAACTATGGCTACACCTTC
D gene: .; J gene: TRBJ1-5; clone size: .; V gene: TRBV5-6; CDR3 protein: CASSLMAPNQPQHF; CDR3 DNA: TGTGCCAGCAGCTTGATGGCTCCCAATCAGCCCCAGCATTTT
D gene: .; J gene: TRBJ1-1; clone size: .; V gene: TRBV28; CDR3 protein: CASSDAKAFF; CDR3 DNA: TGTGCCAGCAGTGACGCAAAAGCTTTCTTT
D gene: TRBD2; J gene: TRBJ2-1; clone size: few; V gene: TRBV7-8; CDR3 protein: CASIPSLGGSSYNEQFF; CDR3 DNA: TGTGCCAGCATCCCCTCCCTTGGCGGGAGCTCCTACAATGAGCAGTTCTTC
D gene: TRBD1; J gene: TRBJ2-1; clone size: many; V gene: TRBV5-1; CDR3 protein: CASSPQTGPNEQFF; CDR3 DNA: TGCGCCAGCAGCCCCCAGACAGGGCCCAATGAGCAGTTCTTC
D gene: .; J gene: TRBJ1-1; clone size: few; V gene: TRBV7-9; CDR3 protein: CASSWTVNTEAFF; CDR3 DNA: TGTGCCAGCAGCTGGACGGTGAACACTGAAGCTTTCTTT
D gene: TRBD1; J gene: TRBJ1-1; clone size: .; V gene: TRBV4-2; CDR3 protein: CASSQEPGQGSMNTEAFF; CDR3 DNA: TGTGCCAGCAGCCAGGAACCGGGACAGGGCTCGATGAACACTGAAGCTTTCTTT
D gene: .; J gene: TRBJ2-1; clone size: medium-sized; V gene: TRBV14; CDR3 protein: CASSQGPGRTRNEQFF; CDR3 DNA: TGTGCCAGCAGCCAAGGACCGGGACGGACTCGCAATGAGCAGTTCTTC
D gene: .; J gene: TRBJ2-5; clone size: few; V gene: TRBV6-2/TRBV6-3; CDR3 protein: CASAEAWQTQYF; CDR3 DNA: TGTGCCAGCGCGGAGGCATGGCAGACCCAGTACTTC